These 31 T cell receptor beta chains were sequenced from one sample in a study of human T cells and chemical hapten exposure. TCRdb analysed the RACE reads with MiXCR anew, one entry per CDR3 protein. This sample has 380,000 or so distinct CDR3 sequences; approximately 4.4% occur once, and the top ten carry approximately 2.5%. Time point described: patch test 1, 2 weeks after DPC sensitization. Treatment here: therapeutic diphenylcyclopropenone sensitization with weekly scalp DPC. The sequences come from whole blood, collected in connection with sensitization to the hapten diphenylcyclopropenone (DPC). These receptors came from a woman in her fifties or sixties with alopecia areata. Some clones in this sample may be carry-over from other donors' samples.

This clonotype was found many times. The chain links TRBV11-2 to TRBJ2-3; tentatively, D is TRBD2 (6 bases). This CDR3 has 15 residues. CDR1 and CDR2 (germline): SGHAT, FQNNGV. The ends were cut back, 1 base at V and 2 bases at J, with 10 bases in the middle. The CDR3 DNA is TGTGCCAGCAGCTTAGGGGTAGCGGACACAGATACGCAGTATTTT. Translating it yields CASSLGVADTDTQYF.

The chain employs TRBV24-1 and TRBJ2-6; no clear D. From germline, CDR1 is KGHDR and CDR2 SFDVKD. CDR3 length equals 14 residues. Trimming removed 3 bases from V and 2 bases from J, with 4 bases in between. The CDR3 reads CATSDRTGANVLTF. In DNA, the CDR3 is TGTGCCACCAGTGATAGGACTGGGGCCAACGTCCTGACTTTC.

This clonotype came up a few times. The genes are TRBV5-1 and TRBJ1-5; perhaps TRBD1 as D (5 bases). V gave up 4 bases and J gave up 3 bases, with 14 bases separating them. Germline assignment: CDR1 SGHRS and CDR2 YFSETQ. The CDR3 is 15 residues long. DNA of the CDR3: TGCGCCAGCAGCCCGGAAGGGGACCACAATCAGCCCCAGCATTTT. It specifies CASSPEGDHNQPQHF.

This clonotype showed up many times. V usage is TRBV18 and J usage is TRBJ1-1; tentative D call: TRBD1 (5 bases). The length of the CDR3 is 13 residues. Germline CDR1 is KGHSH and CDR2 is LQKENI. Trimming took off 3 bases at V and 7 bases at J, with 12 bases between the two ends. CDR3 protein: CASSPRVTGEAFF. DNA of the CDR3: TGTGCCAGCTCACCCAGGGTGACGGGTGAAGCTTTCTTT.

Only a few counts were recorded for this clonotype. The CDR3 reads CASSPKAGLPSYNEQFF. The CDR3 nucleotides read TGTGCCAGCAGCCCGAAGGCGGGATTACCCTCCTACAATGAGCAGTTCTTC. The chain is built from TRBV7-3 and TRBJ2-1; D is perhaps TRBD2 (6 bases). The CDR3 consists of 17 residues. Trimming pared 5 bases from V and 0 bases from J, leaving 17 bases between. Germline V gene lookup returns CDR1 SGHTA and CDR2 FQGTGA. Full variable domain (outside the CDR3, taken from reference TRBV7-3 and TRBJ2-1): GAGVSQTPSNKVTEKGKYVELRCDPISGHTALYWYRQSLGQGPEFLIYFQGTGAADDSGLPNDRFFAVRPEGSVSTLKIQRTERGDSAVYLCASSPKAGLPSYNEQFFGPGTRLTVL.

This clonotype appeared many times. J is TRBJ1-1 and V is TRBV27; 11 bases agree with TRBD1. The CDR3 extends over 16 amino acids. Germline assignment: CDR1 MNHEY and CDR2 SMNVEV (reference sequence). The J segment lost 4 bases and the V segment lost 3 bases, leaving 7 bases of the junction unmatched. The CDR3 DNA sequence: TGTGCCAGCAGTTTGGCCGGGACAGGGGGGGTCACTGAAGCTTTCTTT. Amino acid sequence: CASSLAGTGGVTEAFF.

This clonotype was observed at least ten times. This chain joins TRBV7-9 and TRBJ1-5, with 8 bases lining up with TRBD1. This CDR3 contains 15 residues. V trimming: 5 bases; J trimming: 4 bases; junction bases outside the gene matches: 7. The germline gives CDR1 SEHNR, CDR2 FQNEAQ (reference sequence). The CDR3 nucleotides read TGTGCCAGCAGCCGAGCCGGGACAGGAAATCAGCCCCAGCATTTT. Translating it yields CASSRAGTGNQPQHF.

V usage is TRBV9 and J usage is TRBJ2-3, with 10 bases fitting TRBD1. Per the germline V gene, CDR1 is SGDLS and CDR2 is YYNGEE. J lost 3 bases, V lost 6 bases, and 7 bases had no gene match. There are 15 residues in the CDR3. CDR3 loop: CASTTDRGLTDTQYF. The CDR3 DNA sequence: TGTGCCAGCACCACCGACAGGGGGCTGACAGATACGCAGTATTTT.

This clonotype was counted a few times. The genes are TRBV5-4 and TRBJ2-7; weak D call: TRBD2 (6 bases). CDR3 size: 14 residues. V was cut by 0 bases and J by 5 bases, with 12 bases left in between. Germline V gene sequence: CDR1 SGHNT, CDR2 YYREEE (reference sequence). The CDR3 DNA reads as TGTGCCAGCAGCTTGGCGGGAGACCGTCACGAGCAGTACTTC. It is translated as CASSLAGDRHEQYF.

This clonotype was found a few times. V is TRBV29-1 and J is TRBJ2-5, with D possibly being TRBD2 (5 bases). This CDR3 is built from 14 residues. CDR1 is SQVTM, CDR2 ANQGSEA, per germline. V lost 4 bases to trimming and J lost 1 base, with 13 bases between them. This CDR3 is CSVGGEIPQETQYF. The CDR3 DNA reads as TGCAGCGTTGGGGGAGAGATCCCCCAAGAGACCCAGTACTTC.

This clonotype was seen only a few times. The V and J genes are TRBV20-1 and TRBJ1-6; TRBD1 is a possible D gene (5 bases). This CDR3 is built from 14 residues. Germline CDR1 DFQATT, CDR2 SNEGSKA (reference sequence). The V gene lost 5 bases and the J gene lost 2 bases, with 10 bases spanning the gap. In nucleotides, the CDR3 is TGCAGTGCTGCTGGGGGGACCTATAATTCACCCCTCCACTTT. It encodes CSAAGGTYNSPLHF.

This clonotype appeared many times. CDR3 coding DNA: TGTGCCAGCAGGCCCGGGACAGGACGGCCCCAGCATTTT. Amino acid sequence: CASRPGTGRPQHF. V and J are TRBV6-6 and TRBJ1-5, with 8 bases identical to TRBD1. CDR1 MNHNY and CDR2 SVGAGI come from the germline V gene (reference sequence). The CDR3 runs to 13 residues. The ends lost 6 bases at V and 9 bases at J; junction bases unmatched: 7.

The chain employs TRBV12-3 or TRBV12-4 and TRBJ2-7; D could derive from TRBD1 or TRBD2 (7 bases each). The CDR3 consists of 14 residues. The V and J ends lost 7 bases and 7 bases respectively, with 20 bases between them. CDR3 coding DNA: TGTGCCAGCACCCTCTGGGAGGGGGCGAGTGAGCAGTACTTC. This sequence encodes CASTLWEGASEQYF.

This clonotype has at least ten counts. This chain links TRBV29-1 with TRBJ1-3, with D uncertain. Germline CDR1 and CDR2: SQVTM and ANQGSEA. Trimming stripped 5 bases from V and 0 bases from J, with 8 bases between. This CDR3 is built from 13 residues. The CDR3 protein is CSVRPLSGNTIYF. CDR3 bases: TGCAGCGTTCGACCCCTCTCTGGAAACACCATATATTTT. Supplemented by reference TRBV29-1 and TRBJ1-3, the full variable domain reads SAVISQKPSRDICQRGTSLTIQCQVDSQVTMMFWYRQQPGQSLTLIATANQGSEATYESGFVIDKFPISRPNLTFSTLTVSNMSPEDSSIYLCSVRPLSGNTIYFGEGSWLTVV.

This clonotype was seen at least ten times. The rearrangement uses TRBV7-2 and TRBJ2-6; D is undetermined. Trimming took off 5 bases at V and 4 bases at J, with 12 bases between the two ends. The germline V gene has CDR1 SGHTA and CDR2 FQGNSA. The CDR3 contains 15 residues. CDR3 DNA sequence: TGTGCCAGCAGCCATCTCCGTTGGGGGGCCAACGTCCTGACTTTC. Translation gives CASSHLRWGANVLTF.

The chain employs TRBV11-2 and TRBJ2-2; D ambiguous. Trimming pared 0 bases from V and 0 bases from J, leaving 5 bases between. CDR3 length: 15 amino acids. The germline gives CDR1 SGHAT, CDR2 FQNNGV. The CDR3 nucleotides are TGTGCCAGCAGCTTAGACCTCACGAACACCGGGGAGCTGTTTTTT. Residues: CASSLDLTNTGELFF.

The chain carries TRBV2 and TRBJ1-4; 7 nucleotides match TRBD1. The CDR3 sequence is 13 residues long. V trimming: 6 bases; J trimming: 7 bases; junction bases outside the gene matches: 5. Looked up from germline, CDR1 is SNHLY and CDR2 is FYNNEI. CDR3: CASRQGSTEKLFF. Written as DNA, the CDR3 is TGTGCCAGCAGACAGGGGAGTACTGAAAAACTGTTTTTT.

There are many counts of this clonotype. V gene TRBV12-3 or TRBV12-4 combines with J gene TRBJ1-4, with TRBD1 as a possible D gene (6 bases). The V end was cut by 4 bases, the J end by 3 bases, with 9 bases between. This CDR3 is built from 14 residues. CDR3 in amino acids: CASSSGHANEKLFF. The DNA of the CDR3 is TGTGCCAGCAGTTCGGGACACGCTAATGAAAAACTGTTTTTT.

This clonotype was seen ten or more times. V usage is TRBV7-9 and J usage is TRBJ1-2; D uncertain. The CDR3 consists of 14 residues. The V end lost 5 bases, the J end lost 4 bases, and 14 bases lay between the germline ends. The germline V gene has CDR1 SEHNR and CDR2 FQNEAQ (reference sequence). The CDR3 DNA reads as TGTGCCAGCAGCCTACCCGCCGGTACCTATGGCTACACCTTC. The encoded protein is CASSLPAGTYGYTF. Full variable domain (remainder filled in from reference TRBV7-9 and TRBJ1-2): DTGVSQNPRHKITKRGQNVTFRCDPISEHNRLYWYRQTLGQGPEFLTYFQNEAQLEKSRLLSDRFSAERPKGSFSTLEIQRTEQGDSAMYLCASSLPAGTYGYTFGSGTRLTVV.

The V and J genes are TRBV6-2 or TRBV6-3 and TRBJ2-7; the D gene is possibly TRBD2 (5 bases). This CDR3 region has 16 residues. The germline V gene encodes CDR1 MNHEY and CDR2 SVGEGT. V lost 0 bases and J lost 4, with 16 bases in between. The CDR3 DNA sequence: TGTGCCAGCAGTTACTCCAGTCACTCGGGATCATACGAGCAGTACTTC. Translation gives CASSYSSHSGSYEQYF.

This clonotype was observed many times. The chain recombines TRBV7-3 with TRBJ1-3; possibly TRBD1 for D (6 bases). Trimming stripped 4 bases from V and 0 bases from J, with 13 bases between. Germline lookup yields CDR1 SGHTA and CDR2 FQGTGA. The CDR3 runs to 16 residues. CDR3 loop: CASSCGQTLSGNTIYF. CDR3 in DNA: TGTGCCAGCAGCTGTGGACAGACCCTCTCTGGAAACACCATATATTTT.

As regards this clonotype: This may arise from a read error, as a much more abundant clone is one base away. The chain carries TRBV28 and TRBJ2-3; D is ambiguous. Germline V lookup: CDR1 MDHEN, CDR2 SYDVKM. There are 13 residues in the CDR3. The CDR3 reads CASTAISPDTRYF. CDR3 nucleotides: TGTGCCAGCACGGCGATTTCCCCAGATACGCGGTATTTT.

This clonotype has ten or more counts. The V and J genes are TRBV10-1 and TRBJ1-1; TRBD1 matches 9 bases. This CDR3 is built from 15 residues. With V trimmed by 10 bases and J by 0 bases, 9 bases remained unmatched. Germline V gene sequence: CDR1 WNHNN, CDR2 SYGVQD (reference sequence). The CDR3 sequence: CATRPGTGLNTEAFF. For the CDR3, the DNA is TGCGCCACCCGTCCCGGGACAGGGCTGAACACTGAAGCTTTCTTT.

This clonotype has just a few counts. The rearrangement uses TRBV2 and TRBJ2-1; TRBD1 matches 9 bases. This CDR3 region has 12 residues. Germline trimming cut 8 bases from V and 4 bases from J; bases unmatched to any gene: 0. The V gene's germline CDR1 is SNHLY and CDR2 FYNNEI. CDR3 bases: TGTGCCAGCGGACAGGGGTACAATGAGCAGTTCTTC. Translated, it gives CASGQGYNEQFF.

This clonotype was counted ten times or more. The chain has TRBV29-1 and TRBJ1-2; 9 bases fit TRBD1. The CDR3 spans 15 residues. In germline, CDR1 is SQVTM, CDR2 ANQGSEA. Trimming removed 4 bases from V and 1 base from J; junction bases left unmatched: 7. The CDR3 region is CSVALQGARNYGYTF. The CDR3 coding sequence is TGCAGCGTTGCCCTACAGGGGGCGCGTAACTATGGCTACACCTTC.

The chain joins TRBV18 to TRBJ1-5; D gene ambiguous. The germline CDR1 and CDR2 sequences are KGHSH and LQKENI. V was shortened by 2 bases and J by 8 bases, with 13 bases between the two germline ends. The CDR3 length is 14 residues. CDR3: CASSPKAGLEPQHF. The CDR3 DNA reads TGTGCCAGCTCACCAAAAGCGGGTTTGGAGCCCCAGCATTTT.

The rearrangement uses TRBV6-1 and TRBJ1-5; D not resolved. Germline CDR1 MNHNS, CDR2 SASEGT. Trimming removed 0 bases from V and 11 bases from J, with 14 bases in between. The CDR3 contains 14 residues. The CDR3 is CASSEAARFKTQHF. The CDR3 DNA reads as TGTGCCAGCAGTGAAGCCGCCCGATTCAAGACCCAGCATTTT.

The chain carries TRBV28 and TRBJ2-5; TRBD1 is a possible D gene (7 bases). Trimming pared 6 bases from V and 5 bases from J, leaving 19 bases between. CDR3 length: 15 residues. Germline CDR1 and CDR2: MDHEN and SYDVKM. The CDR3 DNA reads TGTGCCAGCAGCTTGCGGAGGGGGCGGCTGGAGACCCAGTACTTC. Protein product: CASSLRRGRLETQYF. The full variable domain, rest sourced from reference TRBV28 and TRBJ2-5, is DVKVTQSSRYLVKRTGEKVFLECVQDMDHENMFWYRQDPGLGLRLIYFSYDVKMKEKGDIPEGYSVSREKKERFSLILESASTNQTSMYLCASSLRRGRLETQYFGPGTRLLVL.

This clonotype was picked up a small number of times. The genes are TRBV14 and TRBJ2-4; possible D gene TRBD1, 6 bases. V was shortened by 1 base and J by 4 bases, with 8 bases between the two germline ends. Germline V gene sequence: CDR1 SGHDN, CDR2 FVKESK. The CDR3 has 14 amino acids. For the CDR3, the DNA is TGTGCCAGCAGCCAAGGGACAGTTAAAAACATTCAGTACTTC. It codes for CASSQGTVKNIQYF.

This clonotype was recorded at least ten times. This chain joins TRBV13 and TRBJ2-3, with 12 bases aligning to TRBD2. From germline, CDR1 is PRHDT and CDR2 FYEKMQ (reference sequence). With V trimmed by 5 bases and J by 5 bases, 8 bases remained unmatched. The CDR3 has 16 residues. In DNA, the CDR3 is TGTGCCAGCAGCCTCAGACTAGCGGGAGAGAAAGATACGCAGTATTTT. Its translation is CASSLRLAGEKDTQYF.

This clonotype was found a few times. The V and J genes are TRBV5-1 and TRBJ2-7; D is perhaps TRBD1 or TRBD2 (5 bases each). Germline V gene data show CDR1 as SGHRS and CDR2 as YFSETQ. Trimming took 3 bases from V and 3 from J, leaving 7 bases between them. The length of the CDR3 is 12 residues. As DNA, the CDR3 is TGCGCCAGCAGCTGGGACGTCTACGAGCAGTACTTC. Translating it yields CASSWDVYEQYF.